A selection of T cell receptor beta chains follows, all from one sample in a study of cytomegalovirus exposure and HLA in healthy donors. Profiling relied on immunoSEQ multiplex PCR, and the TCRdb table lists in-frame clones only, not all of them. The sample lists 130,000 or so clones, about 8.5% occurring once. The specimen was PBMCs. The receptor source for this set is a man aged 35-49 years in good health and CMV-seronegative. CDR3s leave out the opening cysteine and the closing phenylalanine or tryptophan. Fields, in order: V gene, J gene, CDR3 protein.

TRBV19	TRBJ1-1	ASSGDREAF
TRBV28	TRBJ1-5	ASTGTGGYQPQH
TRBV6-5	TRBJ1-3	ASTTQGSGNTIY
TRBV7-9	TRBJ2-3	ASSLGPSGGVDTQY
TRBV2	TRBJ1-2	ASSADRILANYGYT
TRBV7-8	TRBJ2-5	ASSSYPSGEETQY
TRBV6-4	TRBJ1-1	ASSYGLIFDDTEAF
TRBV6-1	TRBJ1-1	ASSDGLPADTEAF
TRBV7-2	TRBJ1-4	ASSLGGTENEKLF
TRBV2	TRBJ2-5	ASSPTPSTETQY
TRBV6-5	TRBJ2-5	ASSSWGDRETQY
TRBV7-9	TRBJ1-5	ASSLSGGGQPQH
TRBV7-9	TRBJ2-7	ASSSPGGYEQY
TRBV7-8	TRBJ1-6	ASSSYSQDNSPLH
TRBV11-3	TRBJ2-2	ASSLNSPKMSGELF
TRBV2	TRBJ2-5	ASSPQAWETQY
TRBV6-5	TRBJ1-4	ASSGQGFEKLF
TRBV7-3	TRBJ2-1	ASSFTGGLYNEQF
TRBV27	TRBJ1-1	ASRLEGGTEAF
TRBV30	TRBJ2-1	AWGRGEQF
TRBV19	TRBJ1-4	ASRLLTGGGEKLF
TRBV6-1	TRBJ2-1	ASSIGYYEQF
TRBV5-6	TRBJ1-1	ASSSLEQGAVTEAF
TRBV30	TRBJ1-6	AWGKPDRGVSPLH
TRBV30	TRBJ2-4	AWSPPGGPKNIQY
TRBV30	TRBJ1-2	AWSVRWQGYGYT
TRBV9	TRBJ2-3	ASSAGLAEILDTQY
TRBV9	TRBJ1-6	ASSPGWTVRNSPLH
TRBV7-9	TRBJ2-7	ASSSGGTYEQY
TRBV7-6	TRBJ2-3	ASSARHAGDTQY
TRBV7-8	TRBJ1-2	ASSLGDIVGYT
TRBV27	TRBJ2-7	ASSLSGTGYYEQY
TRBV19	TRBJ2-1	ASSFRTSGDYNEQF
TRBV7-2	TRBJ1-2	ASSLAMFRQSPSYGYT
TRBV5-1	TRBJ1-1	ASSLSRNTEAF
TRBV7-2	TRBJ1-5	ASTRSGGDQPQH
TRBV5-4	TRBJ2-1	ASSSLNNEQF
TRBV5-1	TRBJ2-1	ASSPVGSSYNEQF
TRBV5-1	TRBJ2-5	ASSQGAGETQY
TRBV2	TRBJ1-5	ASSDQGGNQPQH
TRBV7-9	TRBJ2-4	ASSPQLVDIQY
TRBV28	TRBJ2-7	ASYGVTYEQY